Presented here are 7 T cell receptor beta chains from one specimen sequenced in a study of shared clonotypes between healthy human individuals. CD45RO negativity and positive selection for CCR7 defined naive CD8 cells, a population that excluded terminally differentiated effector memory CD45RA+ cells. Repertoires were generated with immunoSEQ multiplex PCR, while TCRdb's copy carries only in-frame clones and drops some. The profile shows some 2,100,000 clones, approximately 94% of them singletons. The material sequenced was naive CD8+ T cells from PBMCs. Receptors originate from a man between 18 and 29 years old in good health. Some clones in this sample may be carry-over from other donors' samples.

The table lists this clone with a count of one. The chain uses TRBV5-5 and TRBJ2-7; no definite D call. Germline V gives CDR1 SGHKS, CDR2 YYEKEE (reference sequence). The germline V and J ends were trimmed by 4 bases and 5 bases, with 10 bases remaining between them. The CDR3 is made up of 12 amino acids. CDR3 DNA sequence: TGTGCCAGCAGCCCAACCCTCCACGAGCAGTACTTC. This codes for CASSPTLHEQYF.

This sequence joins TRBV6-1 and TRBJ2-1, with 9 bases identical to TRBD1. The CDR3 is 19 residues long. V was clipped by 4 bases and J by 0 bases; unmatched bases: 13. CDR1 and CDR2 from the germline V gene are MNHNS and SASEGT. Here the CDR3 DNA reads TGTGCCAGCAGTGGGGGGACAGGGTTCTTTCCGAGCTCCTACAATGAGCAGTTCTTC. Amino acids: CASSGGTGFFPSSYNEQFF.

The chain joins TRBV9 to TRBJ2-1; D is perhaps TRBD1 or TRBD2 (5 bases each). The V end lost 1 base, the J end lost 6 bases, and 14 bases lay between the germline ends. Germline assignment: CDR1 SGDLS and CDR2 YYNGEE. The CDR3 sequence is 15 residues long. The CDR3 nucleotides are TGTGCCAGCAGCGTATTCCGGGGCCTGGGCAATGAGCAGTTCTTC. Its translation: CASSVFRGLGNEQFF.

V gene TRBV6-5 combines with J gene TRBJ1-2; weak D call: TRBD1 (5 bases). There are 13 residues in the CDR3. The V gene lost 6 bases and the J gene lost 6 bases, with 14 bases spanning the gap. In germline, CDR1 is MNHEY, CDR2 SVGAGI. CDR3 residues: CASREGLGDGYTF. CDR3 bases: TGTGCCAGCAGAGAGGGACTTGGGGATGGCTACACCTTC.

The gene calls are TRBV4-1 and TRBJ2-7; 14 bases map to TRBD2. The CDR3 totals 17 residues. The germline gives CDR1 MGHRA, CDR2 YSYEKL. J gave up 2 bases and V 5 bases, and 8 bases lay outside the gene matches. The CDR3 coding sequence is TGCGCCAGCAGCTCCCGTTCGGGACTAGCGGGGGCCTACGAGCAGTACTTC. Amino acids: CASSSRSGLAGAYEQYF.

The chain links TRBV19 to TRBJ1-4; 7 nucleotides match TRBD1. The CDR3 runs 15 residues. From germline, CDR1 is LNHDA and CDR2 SQIVND (reference sequence). Trimming at V came to 6 bases and at J to 5 bases, leaving 9 bases not matched to a gene. The CDR3 nucleotides read TGTGCCAGTAGAAAGGCCGGGACAGAAAATGAAAAACTGTTTTTT. It specifies CASRKAGTENEKLFF.

V usage is TRBV11-2 and J usage is TRBJ1-2, with D unclear. The CDR3 runs 13 residues. V lost 3 bases and J lost 2, with 7 bases in between. Germline assignment: CDR1 SGHAT and CDR2 FQNNGV. This CDR3 reads CASSFTTNYGYTF. CDR3 coding DNA: TGTGCCAGCAGCTTCACCACAAACTATGGCTACACCTTC.